Shown below are 4 T cell receptor beta chains from a single sample sequenced in a study of T cells in Graves' hyperthyroidism and ophthalmopathy. The source material, RNA transcripts, was used to amplify TCR beta CDR3 regions. An initial round of RT-PCR targeting the TCR CDR3 relied on the HTBI primer set. One entry per CDR3 protein, called by TCRdb with MiXCR from the multiplex PCR reads. The sample gives approximately 600,000 distinct CDR3 sequences, around 16% of which show up once; less than 4.5% is in the top ten. The material sequenced was blood. The receptors were gathered from a woman aged 25 to 39 with Graves' hyperthyroidism.

This clonotype came up once. CDR3 loop: CASSTGTKSTDTQYF. CDR3 nucleotides: TGTGCCAGCTCTACAGGGACCAAATCAACAGATACGCAGTATTTT. The chain links TRBV9 to TRBJ2-3; tentatively, D is TRBD1 (6 bases). Germline CDR1 reads SGDLS; CDR2 reads YYNGEE. The CDR3 loop spans 15 amino acids. Trimming left V 7 bases short and J 3 bases short, with 18 bases between.

This clonotype was observed many times. The rearrangement links TRBV6-1 to TRBJ2-7, with no clear D. Trimming removed 2 bases at V and 6 bases at J, with 8 bases between. The CDR3 loop spans 12 amino acids. CDR1 and CDR2 (germline): MNHNS, SASEGT. The CDR3 reads CASSELGGEQYF. DNA of the CDR3: TGTGCCAGCAGTGAATTGGGCGGCGAGCAGTACTTC.

The rearrangement uses TRBV6-5 and TRBJ1-1; D remains ambiguous. The CDR3 is 14 amino acids. With 0 bases removed from V and 1 base from J, the gap between germline ends came to 6 bases. The germline CDR1 and CDR2 sequences are MNHEY and SVGAGI. CDR3 residues: CASSYSGKNTEAFF. CDR3 bases: TGTGCCAGCAGTTACTCCGGCAAGAACACTGAAGCTTTCTTT.

This clonotype was detected many times. This chain uses TRBV28 with TRBJ2-7; a weak D match, TRBD1 (5 bases). V was pared by 4 bases and J by 4 bases, with 14 bases between. Germline values: CDR1 MDHEN, CDR2 SYDVKM. The CDR3 sequence is 14 residues long. The CDR3 loop reads CASSYSDSLYEQYF. In DNA form, the CDR3 reads TGTGCCAGCAGTTACTCCGACAGTCTATACGAGCAGTACTTC. Full variable domain (remainder filled in from reference TRBV28 and TRBJ2-7): DVKVTQSSRYLVKRTGEKVFLECVQDMDHENMFWYRQDPGLGLRLIYFSYDVKMKEKGDIPEGYSVSREKKERFSLILESASTNQTSMYLCASSYSDSLYEQYFGPGTRLTVT.